The sample holds a few counts of the clone carrying this T cell receptor beta chain. Its antigen is still unknown. Each donor's blood draw was roughly 9.5 milliliters of peripheral blood. This sample stems from a study of blood T cells in healthy people across ages. Primers used in a second PCR of about 6 to 11 cycles were a sample-barcoded 5' primer and a J-beta primer mix. Every single cDNA molecule received a tag from a template-switch adaptor with 12 random nucleotides. Using its own MiXCR run on the 5' RACE reads, TCRdb lists one record per CDR3 protein. The sample contains hundreds of thousands of distinct CDR3 sequences, approximately 30% of which appear only once. This CDR3 contains 13 residues. CDR1 and CDR2 from the germline V gene are MNHNS and SASEGT. The V and J ends lost 7 bases and 6 bases respectively, with 15 bases between them. Study conclusions and caveats: Expanded clonotype changes were possibly confounded by unknown donor CMV status.

Input material: blood. The sequence derives from an elderly woman in good health. This rearrangement joins TRBV6-1 to TRBJ1-2, with D perhaps matching TRBD1 (5 bases). CDR3 nucleotides: TGTGCCAGCAAAACCGCCCCGGGACATGGCTACACCTTC. Its protein is CASKTAPGHGYTF.